The present entry profiles one T cell receptor (beta chain) with its context. Its antigen is not known. Only in-frame clones appear in the TCRdb table, and some are missing; sequencing was by immunoSEQ multiplex PCR. In the table there are tens of thousands of clones, more than 80% of which are singletons. These data are taken from a study of T cell responses to AZD1222 COVID-19 vaccine. Whole-study findings and limits: In a largely white British group with more females than males, clonal diversity was possibly underestimated.

V shed 1 base and J shed 4 bases, with 16 bases lying between them. The CDR3 spans 16 residues. From germline, CDR1 is SGHAT and CDR2 FQNNGV. J is TRBJ2-5 and V is TRBV11-2, with a tentative D call TRBD1 (6 bases). The TCR sequence derives from an adult who received the AZD1222 COVID-19 vaccine. The material sequenced was peripheral blood, taken 28 days after the second AZD1222 dose. The CDR3 DNA reads as TGTGCCAGCAGCTTAGTCCCTCCGGGACACACAGAGACCCAGTACTTC. Translation: CASSLVPPGHTETQYF.